Detailed here is one T cell receptor beta chain. This record belongs to a study of blood T cell repertoires in COVID-19. Per the original methods: The assay estimated nucleated cells by amplifying reference gene primers. Clones were sequenced by immunoSEQ multiplex PCR, and TCRdb holds only the in-frame ones, with some missing. The D gene and trimming were derived from the DNA, and the V and J assignments and clone size from that table. Among about 36,000 clones, 90% were seen once, and the ten largest hold under 5%. The sample was peripheral blood. The clonotype comes from a human donor in a cohort sampled during active COVID-19.

The CDR3 DNA follows: TGTGCCAGCTCACCGCGGCGGGGGGCGGACTATGGCTACACCTTC. This sequence encodes CASSPRRGADYGYTF. V usage is TRBV18 and J usage is TRBJ1-2; a weak D match, TRBD1 (6 bases). Trimming pared 3 bases from V and 3 bases from J, leaving 14 bases between. Germline lookup yields CDR1 KGHSH and CDR2 LQKENI. This CDR3 is built from 15 residues.